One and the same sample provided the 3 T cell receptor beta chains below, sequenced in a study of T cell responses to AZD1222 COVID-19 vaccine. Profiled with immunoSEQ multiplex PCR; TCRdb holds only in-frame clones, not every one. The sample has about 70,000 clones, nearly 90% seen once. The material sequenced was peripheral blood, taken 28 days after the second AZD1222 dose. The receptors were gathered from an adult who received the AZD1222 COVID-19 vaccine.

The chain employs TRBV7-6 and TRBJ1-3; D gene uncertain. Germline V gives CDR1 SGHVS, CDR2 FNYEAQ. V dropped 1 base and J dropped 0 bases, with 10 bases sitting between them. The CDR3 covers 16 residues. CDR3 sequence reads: CASSLGISYSGNTIYF. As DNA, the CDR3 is TGTGCCAGCAGCTTAGGGATTTCTTACTCTGGAAACACCATATATTTT.

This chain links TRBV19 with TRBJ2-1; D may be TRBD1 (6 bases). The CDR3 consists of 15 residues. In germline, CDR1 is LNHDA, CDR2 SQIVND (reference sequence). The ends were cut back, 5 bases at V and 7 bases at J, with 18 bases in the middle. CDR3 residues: CASSRWLPQGNEQFF. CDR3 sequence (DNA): TGTGCCAGTAGTCGGTGGCTCCCCCAGGGGAATGAGCAGTTCTTC.

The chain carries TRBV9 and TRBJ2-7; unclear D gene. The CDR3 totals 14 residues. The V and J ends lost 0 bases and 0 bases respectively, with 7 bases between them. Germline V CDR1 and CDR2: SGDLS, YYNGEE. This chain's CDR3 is CASSVEEISYEQYF. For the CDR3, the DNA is TGTGCCAGCAGCGTAGAGGAAATCTCCTACGAGCAGTACTTC. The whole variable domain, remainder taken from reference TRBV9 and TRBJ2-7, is DSGVTQTPKHLITATGQRVTLRCSPRSGDLSVYWYQQSLDQGLQFLIQYYNGEERAKGNILERFSAQQFPDLHSELNLSSLELGDSALYFCASSVEEISYEQYFGPGTRLTVT.